These 14 T cell receptor beta chains came from one sample sequenced in a study of cytomegalovirus exposure and HLA in healthy donors (dated by TCRdb to the late 2010s). To prepare the library, the immunoSEQ multiplex PCR assay was applied. A mixture of 60 forward primers for TCR Vbeta segments and 13 reverse primers for TCR Jbeta segments was used in the multiplex PCR. The source is immuneACCESS, and TCRdb retained only in-frame sequences with V and J called. Part of the clones is not carried over; for the studies checked, unresolved V genes explain less than half of this, and the remainder is unexplained. The sample table holds 110,000 to 150,000 clones, of which roughly 74% were seen once. 2% to 3% of the sample is in the top ten clones. Sample: PBMCs. The receptor set was obtained from a woman aged 18-29 years in good health and CMV-seropositive.

This CDR3 is CASSFYGGGYTF. Written as DNA, the CDR3 is TGTGCCAGCAGTTTCTACGGCGGCGGCTACACCTTC. The chain links TRBV27 to TRBJ1-2, with unresolved D. V lost 3 bases, J lost 8 bases, and 10 bases lay in between. The CDR3 has 12 amino acids. Germline V gene lookup returns CDR1 MNHEY and CDR2 SMNVEV (reference sequence).

The chain links TRBV7-6 to TRBJ2-1; D perhaps matches TRBD1 (5 bases). CDR3 length: 13 amino acids. V was clipped by 5 bases and J by 6 bases, with 11 bases between them. CDR1 and CDR2 from the germline V gene are SGHVS and FNYEAQ. CDR3 in amino acids: CASSPYRTNEQFF. DNA for the CDR3: TGTGCCAGCAGCCCTTACAGGACCAATGAGCAGTTCTTC.

This clone was counted a few times. The chain has TRBV4-3 and TRBJ2-1, with 8 positions matching TRBD2. Germline V gene lookup returns CDR1 LGHNA and CDR2 YSLEER. The CDR3 has 16 amino acids. The trim removed 0 bases at V and 9 bases at J, leaving 10 bases unmatched. For the CDR3, the DNA is TGCGCCAGCAGCCAAGATGACGGGGGGGCCAGGACTGAGCAGTTCTTC. Translation gives CASSQDDGGARTEQFF.

The rearrangement links TRBV6-1 to TRBJ1-5; unclear D gene. Trimming stripped 9 bases from V and 5 bases from J, with 11 bases between. The CDR3 length is 12 residues. The germline V gene has CDR1 MNHNS and CDR2 SASEGT. CDR3 in DNA: TGTGCCAGTAAGATGGGCGATCAGCCCCAGCATTTT. It codes for CASKMGDQPQHF.

This clone was observed a handful of times. The chain employs TRBV18 and TRBJ1-1, with D possibly being TRBD1 (5 bases). Germline values: CDR1 KGHSH, CDR2 LQKENI. V dropped 2 bases and J dropped 10 bases, with 17 bases sitting between them. The CDR3 loop spans 14 amino acids. The DNA for the CDR3 is TGTGCCAGCTCACCAACTCAGGACACCCTAGGAGCTTTCTTT. Its protein product is CASSPTQDTLGAFF.

The CDR3 coding sequence is TGCGCCAGCAGCTTGGACTACACAGATACGCAGTATTTT. Translating it yields CASSLDYTDTQYF. The V call is TRBV5-1, the J call TRBJ2-3; D remains unclear. CDR3 size: 13 residues. Germline V CDR1 and CDR2: SGHRS, YFSETQ. Trimming left V 0 bases short and J 2 bases short, with 4 bases between.

The CDR3 DNA reads TGTGCCAGTAGCCCAGCCCGGGGTGGACTAGCCGACCTCGGGGAGCTGTTTTTT. This encodes CASSPARGGLADLGELFF. V usage is TRBV19 and J usage is TRBJ2-2; 8 bases are a match to TRBD2. The V segment lost 6 bases and the J segment 7 bases; nucleotides outside the gene matches: 19. This CDR3 region has 18 residues. Germline loops: CDR1 LNHDA, CDR2 SQIVND (reference sequence).

This chain uses TRBV5-5 with TRBJ1-2, with 10 bases identical to TRBD1. The CDR3 covers 14 residues. J was trimmed by 3 bases and V by 4 bases; bases with no gene match: 3. Germline CDR1 SGHKS, CDR2 YYEKEE (reference sequence). CDR3 loop: CASSGTGDHYGYTF. The DNA for the CDR3 is TGTGCCAGCAGCGGGACAGGGGACCACTATGGCTACACCTTC. The full variable domain, with the rest looked up from reference TRBV5-5 and TRBJ1-2, is DAGVTQSPTHLIKTRGQQVTLRCSPISGHKSVSWYQQVLGQGPQFIFQYYEKEERGRGNFPDRFSARQFPNYSSELNVNALLLGDSALYLCASSGTGDHYGYTFGSGTRLTVV.

This clone was counted between two and nine times. This sequence joins TRBV19 and TRBJ2-1; D is possibly TRBD1 (6 bases). The CDR3 has 15 residues. V was shortened by 8 bases and J by 0 bases, with 14 bases between the two germline ends. The germline CDR1 and CDR2 sequences are LNHDA and SQIVND (reference sequence). The CDR3 sequence: CASAPDRSSYNEQFF. CDR3 bases: TGTGCCAGTGCTCCCGACAGGAGCTCCTACAATGAGCAGTTCTTC.

The chain recombines TRBV7-9 with TRBJ2-5; 9 nucleotides align to TRBD1. The V and J ends lost 0 bases and 5 bases, in that order; junction bases with no gene match: 4. From germline, CDR1 is SEHNR and CDR2 FQNEAQ (reference sequence). This CDR3 has 15 amino acids. Here the CDR3 reads CASSLATGGRETQYF. The DNA of the CDR3 is TGTGCCAGCAGCTTAGCTACAGGGGGCAGGGAGACCCAGTACTTC.

The genes are TRBV28 and TRBJ1-2; D gene ambiguous. V lost 5 bases and J lost 2, with 9 bases in between. CDR1 MDHEN and CDR2 SYDVKM come from the germline V gene. The CDR3 has 13 amino acids. CDR3 protein: CASSVSLNYGYTF. Written as DNA, the CDR3 is TGTGCCAGCAGTGTCTCCCTCAACTATGGCTACACCTTC.

The chain is built from TRBV6-1 and TRBJ2-7; possible D gene TRBD1, 6 bases. The V end lost 7 bases, the J end lost 2 bases, and 15 bases lay between the germline ends. The CDR3 contains 14 residues. Looked up from germline, CDR1 is MNHNS and CDR2 is SASEGT. This chain's CDR3 is CASIVDSGPYEQYF. CDR3 bases: TGTGCCAGCATCGTGGACAGTGGGCCCTACGAGCAGTACTTC.

The gene calls are TRBV5-6 and TRBJ1-2; no clear D gene. V lost 0 bases to trimming and J lost 8 bases, with 11 bases between them. Per germline, CDR1 SGHDT and CDR2 YYEEEE. The CDR3 has 13 residues. This chain's CDR3 is CASSLGKLGGYTF. In nucleotides, the CDR3 is TGTGCCAGCAGCTTGGGGAAACTGGGCGGCTACACCTTC. The full variable domain, in which reference TRBV5-6 and TRBJ1-2 provide the parts outside the CDR3, is DAGVTQSPTHLIKTRGQQVTLRCSPKSGHDTVSWYQQALGQGPQFIFQYYEEEERQRGNFPDRFSGHQFPNYSSELNVNALLLGDSALYLCASSLGKLGGYTFGSGTRLTVV.

The rearrangement uses TRBV6-5 and TRBJ1-1; TRBD1 is a possible D gene (6 bases). This CDR3 region has 13 residues. V lost 5 bases to trimming and J lost 4 bases, with 11 bases between them. The V gene's germline CDR1 is MNHEY and CDR2 SVGAGI. CDR3 sequence reads: CASSEVRGTEAFF. In DNA form, the CDR3 reads TGTGCCAGCAGTGAGGTCAGGGGCACTGAAGCTTTCTTT.